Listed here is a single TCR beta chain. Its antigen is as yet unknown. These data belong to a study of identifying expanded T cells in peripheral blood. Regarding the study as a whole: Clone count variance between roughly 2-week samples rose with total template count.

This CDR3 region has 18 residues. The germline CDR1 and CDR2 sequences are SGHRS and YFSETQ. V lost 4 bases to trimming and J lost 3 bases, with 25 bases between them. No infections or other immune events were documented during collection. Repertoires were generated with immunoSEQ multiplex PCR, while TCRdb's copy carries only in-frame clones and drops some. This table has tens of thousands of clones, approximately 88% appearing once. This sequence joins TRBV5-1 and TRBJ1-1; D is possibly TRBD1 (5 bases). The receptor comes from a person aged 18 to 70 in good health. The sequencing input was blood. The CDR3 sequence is CASSARFGQGKEYTEAFF. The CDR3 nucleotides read TGCGCCAGCAGCGCGCGGTTCGGGCAGGGCAAAGAGTACACTGAAGCTTTCTTT.